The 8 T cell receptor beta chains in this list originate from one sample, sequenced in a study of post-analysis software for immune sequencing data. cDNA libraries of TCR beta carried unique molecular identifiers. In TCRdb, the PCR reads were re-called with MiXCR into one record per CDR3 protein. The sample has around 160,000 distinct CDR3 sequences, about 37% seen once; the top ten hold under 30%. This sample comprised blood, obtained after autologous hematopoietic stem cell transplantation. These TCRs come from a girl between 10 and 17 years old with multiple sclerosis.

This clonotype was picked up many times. CDR3: CASSPQLAGGSYEQYF. Here the CDR3 DNA reads TGTGCCAGCAGTCCCCAACTAGCGGGAGGGTCCTACGAGCAGTACTTC. The genes are TRBV28 and TRBJ2-7, with 13 bases identical to TRBD2. The CDR3 covers 16 residues. V lost 5 bases and J lost 1; bases outside the gene matches: 5. CDR1 and CDR2 from the germline V gene are MDHEN and SYDVKM.

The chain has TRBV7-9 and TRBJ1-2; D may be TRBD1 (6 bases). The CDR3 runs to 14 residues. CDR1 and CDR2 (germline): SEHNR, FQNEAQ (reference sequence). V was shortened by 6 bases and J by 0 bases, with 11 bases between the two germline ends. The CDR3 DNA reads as TGTGCCAGCAGGGGGGCCGACCCTAACTATGGCTACACCTTC. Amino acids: CASRGADPNYGYTF. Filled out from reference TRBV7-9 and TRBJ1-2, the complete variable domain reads DTGVSQNPRHKITKRGQNVTFRCDPISEHNRLYWYRQTLGQGPEFLTYFQNEAQLEKSRLLSDRFSAERPKGSFSTLEIQRTEQGDSAMYLCASRGADPNYGYTFGSGTRLTVV.

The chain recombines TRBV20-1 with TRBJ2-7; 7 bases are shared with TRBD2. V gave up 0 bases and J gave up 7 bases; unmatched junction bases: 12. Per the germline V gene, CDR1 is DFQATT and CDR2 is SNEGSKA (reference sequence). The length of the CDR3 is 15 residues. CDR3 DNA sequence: TGCAGTGCTAGAGATCGGGCTAGCGGACGTTGGGAGCAGTACTTC. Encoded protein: CSARDRASGRWEQYF.

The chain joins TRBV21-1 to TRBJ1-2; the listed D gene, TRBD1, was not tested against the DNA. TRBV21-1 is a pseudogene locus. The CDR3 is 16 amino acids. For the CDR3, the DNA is TGTGCCAGCAGCCCCGACACGGACACCCTAGCCATCGGCTACACCTTC. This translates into CASSPDTDTLAIGYTF.

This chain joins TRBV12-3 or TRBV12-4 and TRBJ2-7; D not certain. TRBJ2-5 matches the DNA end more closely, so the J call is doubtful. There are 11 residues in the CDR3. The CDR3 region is CASRSGETQYF. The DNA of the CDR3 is TGTGCCAGCAGATCTGGGGAGACCCAGTACTTC.

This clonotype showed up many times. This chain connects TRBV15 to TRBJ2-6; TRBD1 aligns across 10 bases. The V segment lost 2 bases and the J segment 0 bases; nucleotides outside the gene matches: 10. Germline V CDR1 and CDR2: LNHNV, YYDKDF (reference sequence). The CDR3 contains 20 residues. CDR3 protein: CATSRTPQGQGFSGANVLTF. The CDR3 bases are TGTGCCACCAGCAGAACTCCCCAGGGACAGGGGTTCTCTGGGGCCAACGTCCTGACTTTC.

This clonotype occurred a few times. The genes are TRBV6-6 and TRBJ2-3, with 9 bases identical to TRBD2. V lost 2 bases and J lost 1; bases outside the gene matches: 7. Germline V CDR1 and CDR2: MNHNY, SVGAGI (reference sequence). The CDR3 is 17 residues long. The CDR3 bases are TGTGCCAGCAGTTACATCCGCGGGAGGGAAGGCACAGATACGCAGTATTTT. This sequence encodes CASSYIRGREGTDTQYF.

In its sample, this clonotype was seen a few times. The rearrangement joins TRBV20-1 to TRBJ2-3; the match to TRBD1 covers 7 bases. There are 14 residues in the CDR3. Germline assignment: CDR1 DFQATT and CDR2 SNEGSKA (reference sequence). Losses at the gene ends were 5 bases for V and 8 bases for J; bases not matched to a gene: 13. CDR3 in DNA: TGCAGTGCTTTGACAGGGCTCGCTGAGTTTACGCAGTATTTT. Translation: CSALTGLAEFTQYF.